The clone carrying this T cell receptor beta chain was detected a few times. Its specificity is not known. This sample stems from a study of shared clonotypes between healthy human individuals. Trimming cost V 6 bases and J 6 bases, with 17 bases left between them. The CDR3 covers 14 residues. Germline loops: CDR1 SNHLY, CDR2 FYNNEI. It was at deep level that the assay was run. Original processing methods: There were no quality scores in the junction-only immunoSEQ sequences, so filtering differed. TCRdb keeps only in-frame clones here, not all; method: immunoSEQ multiplex PCR. V and J calls and clone size are those listed in that table; D and trimming were worked out from the DNA. The table records 550,000 to 700,000 clones, around 73% of them present only once. Study-level results: The small donor group covered limited genetic and exposure diversity. Naive subsets usually exceeded memory subsets in estimated richness.

The sample consisted of memory CD4+ T cells sorted from blood. Subset here: CD45RA-negative fraction. This clonotype was obtained from a woman in her twenties or thirties in good health. The gene calls are TRBV2 and TRBJ1-1; possible D gene TRBD1, 6 bases. In DNA form, the CDR3 reads TGTGCCAGCAGCCTGACGAAAAAGGGGGCTGAAGCTTTCTTT. Translation: CASSLTKKGAEAFF.